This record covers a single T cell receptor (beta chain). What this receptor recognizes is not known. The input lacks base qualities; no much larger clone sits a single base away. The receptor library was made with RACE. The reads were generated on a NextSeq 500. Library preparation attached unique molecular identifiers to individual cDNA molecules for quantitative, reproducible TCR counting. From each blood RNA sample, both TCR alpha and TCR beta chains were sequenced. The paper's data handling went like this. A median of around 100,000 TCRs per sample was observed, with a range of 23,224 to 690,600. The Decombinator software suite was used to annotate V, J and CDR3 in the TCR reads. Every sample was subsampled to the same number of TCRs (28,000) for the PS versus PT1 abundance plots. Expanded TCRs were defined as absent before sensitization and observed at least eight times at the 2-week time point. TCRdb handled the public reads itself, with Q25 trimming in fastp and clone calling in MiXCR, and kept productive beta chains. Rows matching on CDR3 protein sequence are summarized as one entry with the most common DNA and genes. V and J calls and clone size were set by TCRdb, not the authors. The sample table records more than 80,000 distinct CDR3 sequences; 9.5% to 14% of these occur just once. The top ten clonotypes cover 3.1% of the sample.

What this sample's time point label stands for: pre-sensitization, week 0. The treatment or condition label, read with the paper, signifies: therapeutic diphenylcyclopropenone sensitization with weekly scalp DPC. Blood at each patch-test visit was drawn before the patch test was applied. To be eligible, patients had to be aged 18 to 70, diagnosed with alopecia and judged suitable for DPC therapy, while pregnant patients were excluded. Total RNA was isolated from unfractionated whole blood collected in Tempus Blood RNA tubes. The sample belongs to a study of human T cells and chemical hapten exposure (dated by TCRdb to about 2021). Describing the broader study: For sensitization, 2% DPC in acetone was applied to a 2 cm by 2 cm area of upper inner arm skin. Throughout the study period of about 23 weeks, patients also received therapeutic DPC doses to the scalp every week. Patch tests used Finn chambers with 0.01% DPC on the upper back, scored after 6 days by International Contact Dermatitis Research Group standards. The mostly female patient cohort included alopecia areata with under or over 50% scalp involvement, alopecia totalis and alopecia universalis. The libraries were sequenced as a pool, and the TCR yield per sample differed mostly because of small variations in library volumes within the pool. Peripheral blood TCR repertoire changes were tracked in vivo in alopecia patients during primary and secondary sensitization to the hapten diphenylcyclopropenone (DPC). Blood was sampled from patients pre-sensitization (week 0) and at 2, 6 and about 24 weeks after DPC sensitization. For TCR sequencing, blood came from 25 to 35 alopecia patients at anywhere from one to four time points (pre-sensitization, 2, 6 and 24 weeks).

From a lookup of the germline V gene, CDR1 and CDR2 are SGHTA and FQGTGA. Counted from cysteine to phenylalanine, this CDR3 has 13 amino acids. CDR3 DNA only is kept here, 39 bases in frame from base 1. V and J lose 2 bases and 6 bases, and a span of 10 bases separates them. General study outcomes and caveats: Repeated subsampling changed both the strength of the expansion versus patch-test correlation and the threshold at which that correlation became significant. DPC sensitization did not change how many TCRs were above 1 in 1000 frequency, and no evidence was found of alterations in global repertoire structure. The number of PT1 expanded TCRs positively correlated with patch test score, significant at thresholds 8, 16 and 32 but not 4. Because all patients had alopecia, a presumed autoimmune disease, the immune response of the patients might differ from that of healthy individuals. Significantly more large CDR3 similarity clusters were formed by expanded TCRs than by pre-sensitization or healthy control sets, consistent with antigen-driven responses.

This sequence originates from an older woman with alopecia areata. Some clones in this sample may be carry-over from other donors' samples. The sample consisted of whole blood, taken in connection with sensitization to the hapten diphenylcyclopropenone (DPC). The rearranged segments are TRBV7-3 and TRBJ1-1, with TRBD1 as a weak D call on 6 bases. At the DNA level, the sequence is TGTGCCAGCAGCTTAGAGAACAGGGCTGAAGCTTTCTTT. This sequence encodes CASSLENRAEAFF.